This TCR beta chain was observed in a study of blood T cell repertoires in COVID-19. Looking at the study overall: COVID-19 samples collected from the United States, Italy and Spain covered acute and convalescent phases. In each case, the material was cDNA or gDNA derived from T cells, B-cell-depleted T cells, or PBMCs.

The ends were cut back, 3 bases at V and 1 base at J, with 15 bases in the middle. Germline V gene lookup returns CDR1 SQVTM and CDR2 ANQGSEA. The CDR3 sequence is 15 residues long. Per the original data handling: Nucleated cell counts were estimated from reference gene primer amplification. Libraries were prepared by immunoSEQ multiplex PCR; TCRdb keeps only in-frame clonotypes and omits some of them. V and J calls plus clone size are reproduced from that table; the DNA served to infer D and trimming. The profile shows 250,000 to 350,000 clones, about 90% of them singletons. In its sample, this clone was seen once.

The sequenced material came from peripheral blood. This TCR was recovered from a woman between 45 and 65 years old who had recovered from COVID-19. The genes are TRBV29-1 and TRBJ1-1; weak D call: TRBD1 (6 bases). This CDR3 is CSVEGQQGWNTEAFF. For the CDR3, the DNA is TGCAGCGTTGAGGGGCAACAGGGATGGAACACTGAAGCTTTCTTT.